Listed here are 8 T cell receptor beta chains from one sample, sequenced in a study of T cell responses to AZD1222 COVID-19 vaccine. Generated by immunoSEQ multiplex PCR, the TCRdb table keeps only in-frame clones and is missing some. The repertoire includes fewer than 150,000 clones, nearly 90% of them detected once, and under 6% sits in the top ten. Material: peripheral blood, obtained 28 days after the second AZD1222 dose. These receptors originate from an adult who received the AZD1222 COVID-19 vaccine.

This chain joins TRBV5-1 and TRBJ2-7; D is perhaps TRBD2 (5 bases). The CDR3 is made up of 12 amino acids. Germline V gives CDR1 SGHRS, CDR2 YFSETQ. Trimming took 3 bases from V and 7 from J, leaving 11 bases between them. CDR3 bases: TGCGCCAGCAGCTGGACGGGGTGGGAGCAGTACTTC. Encoded protein: CASSWTGWEQYF.

CDR3 amino acids: CASSPEINYGYTF. CDR3 nucleotides: TGTGCCAGCTCACCAGAGATTAACTATGGCTACACCTTC. This sequence joins TRBV18 and TRBJ1-2; D remains ambiguous. Germline CDR1 is KGHSH and CDR2 is LQKENI. CDR3 length: 13 amino acids. V dropped 2 bases and J dropped 1 base, with 5 bases sitting between them.

This sequence joins TRBV14 and TRBJ1-5; D remains ambiguous. In germline, CDR1 is SGHDN, CDR2 FVKESK. The V end was cut by 4 bases, the J end by 0 bases, with 13 bases between. This CDR3 comprises 16 residues. CDR3 in amino acids: CASSPTWSYSNQPQHF. The CDR3 bases are TGTGCCAGCAGCCCAACCTGGTCTTATAGCAATCAGCCCCAGCATTTT.

J is TRBJ1-2 and V is TRBV27, with 8 bases fitting TRBD1. This CDR3 region has 13 residues. The junction had 7 bases not matched to a gene; V was cut back by 6 bases and J by 7 bases. CDR1 is MNHEY and CDR2 is SMNVEV in the germline V gene (reference sequence). CDR3 in amino acids: CASRPSGGSGYTF. In DNA, the CDR3 is TGTGCCAGCAGACCGTCAGGGGGCTCTGGCTACACCTTC.

The V call is TRBV3-1 (or the pseudogene TRBV3-2), the J call TRBJ2-1; perhaps TRBD2 as D (6 bases). Germline V gives CDR1 LGHDT, CDR2 YNNKEL (reference sequence). There are 12 residues in the CDR3. V lost 0 bases and J 10 bases, leaving 7 bases between the germline ends. CDR3 bases: TGTGCCAGCAGCCAAGAGGGGAGGGAGCAGTTCTTC. Its translation is CASSQEGREQFF.

The rearrangement joins TRBV11-2 to TRBJ1-2, with D perhaps matching TRBD1 (5 bases). Trimming removed 5 bases at V and 4 bases at J, with 14 bases between. This CDR3 has 14 residues. CDR1 and CDR2 from the germline V gene are SGHAT and FQNNGV. CDR3 loop: CASSPGPYGYGYTF. Written as DNA, the CDR3 is TGTGCCAGCAGCCCAGGGCCCTACGGCTATGGCTACACCTTC.

This chain uses TRBV19 with TRBJ2-7; D is perhaps TRBD1 or TRBD2 (6 bases each). Germline CDR1 and CDR2: LNHDA and SQIVND (reference sequence). Trimming removed 1 base at V and 3 bases at J, with 22 bases between. There are 18 residues in the CDR3. CDR3 protein: CASSIAGQTIGGGYEQYF. Here the CDR3 DNA reads TGTGCCAGTAGTATAGCAGGACAGACTATCGGGGGTGGCTACGAGCAGTACTTC.

V gene TRBV3-1 (or the pseudogene TRBV3-2) combines with J gene TRBJ2-7; 7 nucleotides line up with TRBD1. Trimming removed 1 base from V and 6 bases from J; junction bases left unmatched: 6. There are 14 residues in the CDR3. Germline lookup yields CDR1 LGHDT and CDR2 YNNKEL (reference sequence). In DNA, the CDR3 is TGTGCCAGCAGCCAAGGGGTAGGGGGCATCGAGCAGTACTTC. Amino acids: CASSQGVGGIEQYF.